The present entry profiles one T cell receptor beta chain with its context. Looked up from germline, CDR1 is SEHNR and CDR2 is FQNEAQ (reference sequence). The CDR3 is made up of 20 amino acids. Unmatched junction bases numbered 17, after V lost 5 bases and J lost 0 bases. The sample belongs to a study of blood T cells in healthy people across ages. A second PCR of 7 to 11 cycles used a sample-barcoded 5' primer and a J-beta primer mix. Every sample gave at least 3 million paired-end reads containing CDR3. TCRdb ran MiXCR on the 5' RACE reads and lists one entry per CDR3 protein. The table has some 920,000 distinct CDR3 sequences, roughly 51% seen once.

This clonotype originated in a woman aged 60 to 75 in good health. Sequencing was carried out using blood. V gene TRBV7-9 combines with J gene TRBJ2-3; TRBD2 agrees at 10 bases. The CDR3 sequence: CASSPTPASGSKTSTDTQYF. The CDR3 DNA reads as TGTGCCAGCAGCCCGACCCCGGCTAGCGGGAGTAAAACTAGCACAGATACGCAGTATTTT.